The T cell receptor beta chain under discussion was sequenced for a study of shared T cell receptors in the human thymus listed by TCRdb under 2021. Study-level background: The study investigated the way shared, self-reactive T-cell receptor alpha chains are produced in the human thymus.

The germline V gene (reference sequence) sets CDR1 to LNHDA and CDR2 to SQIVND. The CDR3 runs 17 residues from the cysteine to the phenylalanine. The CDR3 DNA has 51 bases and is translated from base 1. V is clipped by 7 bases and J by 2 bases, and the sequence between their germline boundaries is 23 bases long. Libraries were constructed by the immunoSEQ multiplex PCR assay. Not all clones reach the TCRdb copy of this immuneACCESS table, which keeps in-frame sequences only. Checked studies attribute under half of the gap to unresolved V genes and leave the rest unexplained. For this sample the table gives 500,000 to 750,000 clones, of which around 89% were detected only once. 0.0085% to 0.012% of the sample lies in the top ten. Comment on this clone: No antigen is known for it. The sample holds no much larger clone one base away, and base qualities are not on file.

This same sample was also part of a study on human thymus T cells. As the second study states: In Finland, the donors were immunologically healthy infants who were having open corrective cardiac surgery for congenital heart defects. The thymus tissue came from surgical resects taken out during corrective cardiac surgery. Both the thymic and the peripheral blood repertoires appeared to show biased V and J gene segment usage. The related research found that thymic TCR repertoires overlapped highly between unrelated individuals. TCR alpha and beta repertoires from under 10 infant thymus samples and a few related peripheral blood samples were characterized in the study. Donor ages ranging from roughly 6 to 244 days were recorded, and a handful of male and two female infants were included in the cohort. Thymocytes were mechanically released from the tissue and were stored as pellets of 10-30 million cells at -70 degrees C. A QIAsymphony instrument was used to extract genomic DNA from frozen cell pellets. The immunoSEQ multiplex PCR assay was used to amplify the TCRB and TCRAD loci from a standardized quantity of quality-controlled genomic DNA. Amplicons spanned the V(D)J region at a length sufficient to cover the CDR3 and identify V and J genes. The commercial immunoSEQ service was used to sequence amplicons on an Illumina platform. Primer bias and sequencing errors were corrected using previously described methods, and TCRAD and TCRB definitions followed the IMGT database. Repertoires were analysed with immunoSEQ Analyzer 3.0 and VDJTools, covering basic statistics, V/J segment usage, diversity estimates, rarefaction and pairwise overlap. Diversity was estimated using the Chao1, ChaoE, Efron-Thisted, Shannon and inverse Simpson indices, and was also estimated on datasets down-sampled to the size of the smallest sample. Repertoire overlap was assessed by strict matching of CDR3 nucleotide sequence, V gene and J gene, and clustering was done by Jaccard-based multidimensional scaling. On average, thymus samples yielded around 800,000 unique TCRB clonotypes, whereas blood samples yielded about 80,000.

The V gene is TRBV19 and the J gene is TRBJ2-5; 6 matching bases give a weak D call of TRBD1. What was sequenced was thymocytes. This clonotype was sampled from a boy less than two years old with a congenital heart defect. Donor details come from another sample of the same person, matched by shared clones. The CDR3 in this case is CASTRKGRTGQQETQYF. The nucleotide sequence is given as TGTGCCAGTACTCGGAAGGGCCGAACGGGACAACAAGAGACCCAGTACTTC.